Sequencing of this TCR beta chain was carried out in a study of early T cells in non-severe SARS-CoV-2 infection. Study as a whole: Unpaired chains resulted from sequencing bulk RNA of unsorted whole blood.

CDR1 is MDHEN and CDR2 is SYDVKM in the germline V gene. The germline V and J ends were trimmed by 6 bases and 9 bases, with 12 bases remaining between them. This CDR3 comprises 12 residues. Whole-study results and caveats: Private and CD4 specificities were missed by VDJdb matching, which favored anti-spike CD8 responses.

This clonotype occurred many times. Its antigen is not known. Individual cDNA molecules were tagged with unique molecular identifiers, the study reported. MiXCR, applied by TCRdb to the 5' RACE reads, yields one record per CDR3 protein. Here the sample spans 69,000 or so distinct CDR3 sequences, 4% to 6% being singletons. The chain joins TRBV28 to TRBJ2-1, with D maybe TRBD2 (6 bases). The sequences come from whole blood, collected at baseline. The receptor's source is an adult who was a healthcare worker with PCR-confirmed SARS-CoV-2 infection or an uninfected control (not recorded which). The donor label of this sample is uncertain. CDR3 in DNA: TGTGCCAGCAGCCAGGGCGGGATTGAGCAGTTCTTC. It encodes CASSQGGIEQFF.